This T cell receptor beta chain originates from a study of blood T cell repertoires in COVID-19. Overall study context: COVID-19 samples from acute and convalescent phases originated in the United States, Italy and Spain. T cells, B-cell-depleted T cells, or PBMCs provided the cDNA or gDNA that served as material.

Per the study methods: Amplification of reference gene primers provided the estimated nucleated cell counts. Generated by immunoSEQ multiplex PCR, the TCRdb table keeps only in-frame clones and is missing some. Clone size and V and J calls were adopted from that table, with D and trimming inferred from the DNA. Here the sample spans about 62,000 clones, about nine tenths being singletons. The receptor was isolated from a woman older than 75 with acute or convalescent COVID-19. Material for sequencing was peripheral blood.

The CDR3 spells CASSPWGWDSLNTEAFF. The CDR3 bases are TGTGCCAGCAGCCCGTGGGGTTGGGACAGCCTGAACACTGAAGCTTTCTTT. The chain has TRBV7-2 and TRBJ1-1, with 7 bases fitting TRBD1. Germline trimming cut 5 bases from V and 0 bases from J; bases unmatched to any gene: 12. The CDR3 runs 17 residues. Per the germline V gene, CDR1 is SGHTA and CDR2 is FQGNSA.